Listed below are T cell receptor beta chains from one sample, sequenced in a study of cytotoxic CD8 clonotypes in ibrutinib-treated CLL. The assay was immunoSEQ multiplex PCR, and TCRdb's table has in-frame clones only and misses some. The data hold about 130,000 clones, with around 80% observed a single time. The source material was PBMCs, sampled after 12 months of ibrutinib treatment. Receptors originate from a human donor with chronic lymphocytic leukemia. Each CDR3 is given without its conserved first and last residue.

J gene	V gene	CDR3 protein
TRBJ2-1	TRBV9	ASSVGIGGSSYNEQF
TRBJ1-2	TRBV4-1	ASSQGTANYGYT
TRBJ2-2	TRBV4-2	ASSQDPGGNTGELF
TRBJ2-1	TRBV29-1	SVLPAGGDREQF
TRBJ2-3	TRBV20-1	SAWAADTQY
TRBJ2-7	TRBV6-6	ASRPGTSGLQY
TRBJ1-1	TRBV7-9	ASSLVSRLPAQAF
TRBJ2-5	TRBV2	ASSGDRVETQY
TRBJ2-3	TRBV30	AWSVGGYGTDTQY
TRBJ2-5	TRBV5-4	ASSKGLAGGQETQY
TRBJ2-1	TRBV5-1	ASSLAESSYNEQF
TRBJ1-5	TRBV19	ASSILDSSNQPQH
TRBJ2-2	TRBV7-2	ASSLAVQGTGELF
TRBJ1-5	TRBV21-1	ASSKDGSPASAQH
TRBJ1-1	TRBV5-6	ASSFSSTEAF
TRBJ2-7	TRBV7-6	ASSQLVGYEQY
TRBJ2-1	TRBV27	ASSPYRGLSYNEQF
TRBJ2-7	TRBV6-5	ASTRTGTEQY
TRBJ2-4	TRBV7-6	ASSLVGGNIQY
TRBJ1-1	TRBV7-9	ASSLYRAATEAF
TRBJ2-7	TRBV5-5	ASSLGPGTSGSLHEQY
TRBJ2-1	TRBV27	ASRSAASSYNEQF
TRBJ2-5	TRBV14	ASSQSAGLAGVETQY